Below are 18 T cell receptor beta chains sequenced from a single sample in a study of blood T cell repertoires in COVID-19. Profiling relied on immunoSEQ multiplex PCR, and the TCRdb table lists in-frame clones only, not all of them. The data show approximately 96,000 clones, nearly 90% seen once. Input material: peripheral blood. These receptors were obtained from an elderly woman with acute or convalescent COVID-19.

This chain links TRBV5-1 with TRBJ1-3; possibly TRBD1 for D (6 bases). This CDR3 has 16 residues. Germline-derived CDR1 and CDR2 are SGHRS and YFSETQ. Trimming removed 4 bases at V and 0 bases at J, with 14 bases between. CDR3 nucleotides: TGCGCCAGCAGCAGGGATGGGGGCTTCTCTGGAAACACCATATATTTT. It codes for CASSRDGGFSGNTIYF.

This chain joins TRBV11-2 and TRBJ2-7, with 11 bases fitting TRBD2. The germline gives CDR1 SGHAT, CDR2 FQNNGV. This CDR3 is 15 amino acids long. V dropped 5 bases and J dropped 2; count of bases not matched to a gene: 5. The CDR3 DNA follows: TGTGCCAGCAGCCTACTAGCGGGAGTTCCCTACGAGCAGTACTTC. It specifies CASSLLAGVPYEQYF.

The chain joins TRBV5-1 to TRBJ2-6, with D perhaps TRBD2 (6 bases). Per the germline V gene, CDR1 is SGHRS and CDR2 is YFSETQ. V lost 0 bases, J lost 1 base, and 8 bases lay in between. This CDR3 has 16 residues. In nucleotides, the CDR3 is TGCGCCAGCAGCTTGGCTGGGGGGTCTGGGGCCAACGTCCTGACTTTC. It specifies CASSLAGGSGANVLTF.

The chain recombines TRBV6-5 with TRBJ2-1, with TRBD1 matching over 8 bases. The CDR3 sequence is 15 residues long. The germline gives CDR1 MNHEY, CDR2 SVGAGI. Losses at the gene ends were 4 bases for V and 7 bases for J; bases not matched to a gene: 9. Here the CDR3 reads CASSSSGGARNEQFF. The CDR3 nucleotides are TGTGCCAGCAGTTCCTCAGGGGGCGCCCGGAATGAGCAGTTCTTC.

The chain carries TRBV4-2 and TRBJ2-1; possible D gene TRBD2, 5 bases. This CDR3 is 15 amino acids long. V lost 0 bases, J lost 5 bases, and 11 bases lay in between. The germline V gene encodes CDR1 LGHNA and CDR2 YNFKEQ. CDR3 residues: CASSQEPGRDNEQFF. The CDR3 nucleotides are TGTGCCAGCAGCCAAGAACCGGGGAGAGACAATGAGCAGTTCTTC.

The chain employs TRBV7-3 and TRBJ1-2, with no clear D. This CDR3 is 12 amino acids long. Germline CDR1 reads SGHTA; CDR2 reads FQGTGA. Trimming took off 5 bases at V and 4 bases at J, with 8 bases between the two ends. CDR3 bases: TGTGCCAGCAGCCGTGTGGCCTATGGCTACACCTTC. Amino acid sequence: CASSRVAYGYTF. The full variable domain, completed using reference TRBV7-3 and TRBJ1-2, is GAGVSQTPSNKVTEKGKYVELRCDPISGHTALYWYRQSLGQGPEFLIYFQGTGAADDSGLPNDRFFAVRPEGSVSTLKIQRTERGDSAVYLCASSRVAYGYTFGSGTRLTVV.

This clone was counted a few times. The rearrangement joins TRBV2 to TRBJ2-7; D is uncertain. V gave up 3 bases and J gave up 0 bases, with 9 bases separating them. CDR1 and CDR2 (germline): SNHLY, FYNNEI. The CDR3 is made up of 14 amino acids. CDR3 loop: CASSDGVGSYEQYF. Written as DNA, the CDR3 is TGTGCCAGCAGTGACGGAGTGGGCTCCTACGAGCAGTACTTC.

This clone was observed once. This sequence joins TRBV7-2 and TRBJ2-1; the match to TRBD2 covers 8 bases. V dropped 5 bases and J dropped 9; count of bases not matched to a gene: 18. Looked up from germline, CDR1 is SGHTA and CDR2 is FQGNSA. The CDR3 has 17 residues. For the CDR3, the DNA is TGTGCCAGCAGCATAAGGACAGCCGGGACTAGGGTCGGTGAGCAGTTCTTC. Residues: CASSIRTAGTRVGEQFF.

The chain employs TRBV30 and TRBJ1-3; D is ambiguous. CDR1 is GTSNPN, CDR2 SVGIG, per germline (reference sequence). V was cut by 2 bases and J by 7 bases, with 18 bases left in between. CDR3 length: 15 amino acids. As DNA, the CDR3 is TGTGCCTGGAGTAGATCGCAGGTGCATCGTAACACCATATATTTT. Protein sequence: CAWSRSQVHRNTIYF.

V gene TRBV3-1 (or the pseudogene TRBV3-2) combines with J gene TRBJ1-6, with D possibly matching TRBD1 (6 bases). The germline V and J ends were trimmed by 2 bases and 9 bases, with 14 bases remaining between them. CDR3 length: 15 amino acids. Germline-derived CDR1 and CDR2 are LGHDT and YNNKEL (reference sequence). CDR3 sequence (DNA): TGTGCCAGCAGCCAACTTGGGGGCTTGGGTTCACCCCTCCACTTT. Its translation: CASSQLGGLGSPLHF.

The chain has TRBV5-1 and TRBJ2-5; TRBD2 aligns across 10 bases. This CDR3 contains 17 residues. The trim removed 2 bases at V and 2 bases at J, leaving 9 bases unmatched. CDR1 is SGHRS and CDR2 is YFSETQ in the germline V gene. The CDR3 spells CASSFLAGVGGQETQYF. The CDR3 bases are TGCGCCAGCAGCTTCCTAGCGGGAGTGGGGGGACAAGAGACCCAGTACTTC.

This sequence joins TRBV6-2 or TRBV6-3 and TRBJ1-6; no clear D gene. Trimming left V 0 bases short and J 5 bases short, with 20 bases between. Germline lookup yields CDR1 MNHEY and CDR2 SVGEGT. The CDR3 is 19 amino acids. CDR3 sequence reads: CASSYSGGGNPRDNSPLHF. CDR3 DNA: TGTGCCAGCAGTTACTCCGGTGGAGGAAACCCAAGGGATAATTCACCCCTCCACTTT.

The rearrangement links TRBV7-2 to TRBJ1-2, with D perhaps matching TRBD1 (6 bases). The CDR3 has 13 amino acids. Trimming pared 5 bases from V and 3 bases from J, leaving 10 bases between. Germline V CDR1 and CDR2: SGHTA, FQGNSA. This CDR3 is CASSQGQYYGYTF. As DNA, the CDR3 is TGTGCCAGCAGCCAAGGACAGTACTATGGCTACACCTTC.

The chain combines TRBV3-1 (or the pseudogene TRBV3-2) with TRBJ1-2, with D possibly being TRBD1 (5 bases). Trimming shortened V by 1 base and J by 8 bases, and 20 bases separated the two germline ends. The length of the CDR3 is 16 residues. Germline V gene sequence: CDR1 LGHDT, CDR2 YNNKEL (reference sequence). The chain's CDR3 is CASSQGAGGEGRGYTF. The CDR3 DNA reads as TGTGCCAGCAGCCAAGGTGCGGGAGGGGAGGGGCGAGGCTACACCTTC.

The J gene is TRBJ2-7, the V gene TRBV6-2 or TRBV6-3; a possible D gene is TRBD2 (6 bases). Per the germline V gene, CDR1 is MNHEY and CDR2 is SVGEGT. Trimming left V 5 bases short and J 1 base short, with 15 bases between. CDR3 length: 15 amino acids. The CDR3 sequence: CASSRLRDLSYEQYF. CDR3 nucleotides: TGTGCCAGCAGTCGACTTCGGGACTTATCCTACGAGCAGTACTTC.

The CDR3 DNA reads TGCGCCAGCAGCCCCACAGGGACGGCTGAGCAGTTCTTC. Translation: CASSPTGTAEQFF. The rearrangement links TRBV4-3 to TRBJ2-1, with D possibly being TRBD1 (6 bases). This CDR3 has 13 amino acids. CDR1 and CDR2 from the germline V gene are LGHNA and YSLEER. V dropped 4 bases and J dropped 9 bases, with 13 bases sitting between them.

The chain links TRBV9 to TRBJ1-2; D unresolved. Germline values: CDR1 SGDLS, CDR2 YYNGEE. This CDR3 is 14 amino acids long. With 0 bases removed from V and 4 bases from J, the gap between germline ends came to 10 bases. CDR3 in DNA: TGTGCCAGCAGCGTAGAGGAGGGCCGCTATGGCTACACCTTC. Translating it yields CASSVEEGRYGYTF. The whole variable domain, filled in from reference TRBV9 and TRBJ1-2, reads DSGVTQTPKHLITATGQRVTLRCSPRSGDLSVYWYQQSLDQGLQFLIQYYNGEERAKGNILERFSAQQFPDLHSELNLSSLELGDSALYFCASSVEEGRYGYTFGSGTRLTVV.

The chain combines TRBV15 with TRBJ2-7; TRBD2 matches 16 bases. Looked up from germline, CDR1 is LNHNV and CDR2 is YYDKDF (reference sequence). The V and J ends lost 1 base and 7 bases, in that order; junction bases with no gene match: 16. The CDR3 consists of 20 residues. The CDR3 spells CATSRVLPGLAGGPRVEQYF. The CDR3 bases are TGTGCCACCAGCAGAGTTCTACCGGGACTAGCGGGAGGGCCACGAGTGGAGCAGTACTTC.